The following is a TCR beta chain sequence with its context. This clonotype was found many times. Its binding antigen is unknown. No per-base quality is available; no much larger clone lies one base away. The time point label on this specimen signifies: patch test 1, 2 weeks after DPC sensitization. This sample's treatment or condition label indicates: therapeutic diphenylcyclopropenone sensitization with weekly scalp DPC. At each patch-test visit, blood was drawn before the patch test was applied. Eligible patients were aged 18 to 70, diagnosed with alopecia, deemed suitable for DPC therapy, and excluded if pregnant. Total RNA was extracted from unfractionated whole blood that had been collected in Tempus Blood RNA tubes. Libraries were prepared through RACE. Sequencing was performed on a NextSeq 500. During library preparation, unique molecular identifiers were attached to individual cDNA molecules so that TCRs could be counted quantitatively and reproducibly. Both TCR alpha and TCR beta chains were sequenced from each blood RNA sample. The study's processing was this. Samples had a median of roughly 100,000 TCRs, with a range from about 23,224 to 700,000. The Decombinator software suite was used to annotate the V, J and CDR3 of the TCR reads. To make PS versus PT1 abundance plots, every sample was subsampled to the same number of TCRs (28,000). Expanded TCRs were defined as absent before sensitization and observed at least eight times at the 2-week time point. TCRdb reworked the public reads: Q25 trimming with fastp, MiXCR clone assembly, productive beta chains retained. Every CDR3 protein is listed once, alongside the most common genes and DNA of its rows. The V and J calls were not made by the authors but by TCRdb's processing. The sample yields about 49,000 distinct CDR3 sequences; around 9% were counted once. Around 4% of the sample goes to the ten largest clones.

The germline V gene encodes CDR1 MDHEN and CDR2 SYDVKM. The CDR3 goes from the cysteine to the phenylalanine over 13 residues. Just CDR3 DNA is preserved here, 39 bases in frame from base 1. Trimming removed 7 bases from V and 3 bases from J, leaving 13 bases between the germline ends. This record belongs to a study of human T cells and chemical hapten exposure (dated by TCRdb to 2020 to 2022). General notes on the study: For sensitization, 2% DPC in acetone was applied to a roughly 2 cm by roughly 2 cm area of upper inner arm skin. Libraries were combined into a pool for sequencing, and differences in TCR yield between samples came mainly from small differences in library volumes within the pool. Patch testing on the upper back used Finn chambers containing 0.01% DPC, with scoring done after 6 days according to International Contact Dermatitis Research Group standards. Alopecia areata with under or over 50% scalp involvement, alopecia totalis and alopecia universalis were represented in the patient cohort, which was mostly female. Approximately 28 alopecia patients gave blood for TCR sequencing at one to four time points (pre-sensitization, 2, 6 and 24 weeks). Peripheral blood TCR repertoire changes were tracked in vivo in alopecia patients during primary and secondary sensitization to the hapten diphenylcyclopropenone (DPC). Throughout the approximately 25-week study period, patients were also given weekly therapeutic DPC doses on the scalp. Blood samples were taken from patients before sensitization (week 0) and at 2, 6 and about 24 weeks after DPC sensitization.

The research as a whole found: Compared with pre-sensitization or healthy control sets, expanded TCRs formed significantly more large CDR3 similarity clusters, which is consistent with antigen-driven responses. No change with DPC sensitization was found in the number of TCRs above 1 in 1000 frequency, and no evidence of global repertoire structure alterations was found. A positive correlation was found between the number of PT1 expanded TCRs and patch test score, with significance reached at thresholds 8, 16 and 32 but not 4. After repeated subsampling, changes were observed in the strength of the expansion versus patch-test correlation and in the threshold at which the correlation became significant. Alopecia, a presumed autoimmune disease, was present in all patients, so the immune response of the patients might differ from that of healthy individuals.

This sequence was found in a woman in her fifties or sixties with alopecia areata. Some clones in this sample may be carry-over from other donors' samples. The sample consisted of whole blood, taken in connection with sensitization to the hapten diphenylcyclopropenone (DPC). Here the chain combines TRBV28 and TRBJ2-7; the D gene is perhaps TRBD1 or TRBD2, as each covers 5 bases. CDR3 loop: CASNRDQVYEQYF. In nucleotides, the sequence is TGTGCCAGCAACCGGGACCAAGTCTACGAGCAGTACTTC.